Below, 4 T cell receptor beta chains from the same sample are listed, as sequenced in a study of monozygotic twins with inflammatory bowel disease. TCRdb re-called the 5' RACE reads, yielding one record per CDR3 amino acid sequence without DNA. The table lists about 160,000 distinct CDR3 sequences. The sequencing input was blood. These receptor sequences come from a human donor with ulcerative colitis or Crohn's disease, or a healthy co-twin of an affected twin (not recorded which).

This chain connects TRBV4-3 to TRBJ1-2; TCRdb designates TRBD1, a call that cannot be tested without DNA. The CDR3 contains 13 residues. Germline values: CDR1 LGHNA, CDR2 YSLEER. The CDR3 sequence is CASSQDRGDGYTF.

This chain connects TRBV18 to TRBJ2-7. This CDR3 spans 14 amino acids. Germline V gene data show CDR1 as KGHSH and CDR2 as LQKENI. The CDR3 sequence: CASSPTGQHYEQYF.

The V gene is TRBV7-8, the J gene TRBJ1-4; the D call of TRBD1 rests on TCRdb alone, since no DNA is present to check it. The CDR3 covers 15 residues. From germline, CDR1 is SGHVS and CDR2 FQNEAQ. The CDR3 loop is CASSLAGQGSGKLFF.

The chain uses TRBV20-1 and TRBJ2-5; lacking DNA, the TRBD2 call made by TCRdb goes unchecked. The CDR3 has 14 residues. The germline CDR1 and CDR2 sequences are DFQATT and SNEGSKA (reference sequence). CDR3 sequence reads: CSAPLQRGMQTQYF.